These 21 T cell receptor beta chains came from one sample sequenced in a study of blood T cells in healthy people across ages. It was with a sample-barcoded 5' primer and a J-beta primer mix that a second PCR of about 6 to 12 cycles was run. Each CDR3 protein gets one entry after TCRdb re-called the 5' RACE reads with MiXCR. The table lists hundreds of thousands of distinct CDR3 sequences, just over 55% of them singletons. The source material was blood. These receptor sequences come from a man between 35 and 55 years old in good health.

The rearrangement links TRBV5-1 to TRBJ2-1, with D perhaps TRBD1 (6 bases). Germline values: CDR1 SGHRS, CDR2 YFSETQ. V lost 0 bases to trimming and J lost 2 bases, with 15 bases between them. The CDR3 totals 17 residues. The CDR3 DNA reads TGCGCCAGCAGCTTGGGGTTATTAGGGGACACCTACAATGAGCAGTTCTTC. This sequence encodes CASSLGLLGDTYNEQFF.

The sample holds a few counts of this clonotype. CDR3 sequence (DNA): TGTGCCAGCAGTTACAGGGTCTATGGCTACACCTTC. Translating it yields CASSYRVYGYTF. The chain couples TRBV12-3 or TRBV12-4 to TRBJ1-2, with D possibly matching TRBD1 (6 bases). Trimming removed 4 bases at V and 4 bases at J, with 7 bases between. This CDR3 is built from 12 residues.

The gene calls are TRBV12-3 or TRBV12-4 and TRBJ2-1; 7 bases match TRBD2. This CDR3 has 13 amino acids. V was clipped by 6 bases and J by 8 bases; unmatched bases: 7. The DNA for the CDR3 is TGTGCCAGCAGAACGAGCGGGGCTGATGAGCAGTTCTTC. Its protein product is CASRTSGADEQFF.

The CDR3 DNA follows: TGTGCCAGCAGTTTACAAGGAGGCGGCGGGAGGCCCCTCGAGCAGTACTTC. This gives the protein CASSLQGGGGRPLEQYF. The V and J genes are TRBV28 and TRBJ2-4; 8 bases agree with TRBD2. The closer fit of TRBJ2-7 to the DNA end suggests the J call may be wrong. The CDR3 covers 17 residues. Germline V lookup: CDR1 MDHEN, CDR2 SYDVKM.

About this clonotype itself: The junction shows a germline mismatch at one end, possibly a read error. This chain joins TRBV30 and TRBJ1-1, with D perhaps TRBD1 (5 bases). This CDR3 comprises 15 residues. In germline, CDR1 is GTSNPN, CDR2 SVGIG (reference sequence). The CDR3 nucleotides read TGTGCCTGGAGTGGCGGGGGGTTAGGGAACACTGGAGCTTTCTTT. Amino acids: CAWSGGGLGNTGAFF.

Written as DNA, the CDR3 is TGCAGTGCTAGACTCCATGAGGGGACCCAGTACTTC. It translates to CSARLHEGTQYF. The chain is built from TRBV20-1 and TRBJ2-7; a possible D gene is TRBD2 (5 bases). The end of the DNA is better explained by TRBJ2-5, so the J call may be wrong. Germline CDR1 is DFQATT and CDR2 is SNEGSKA (reference sequence). The CDR3 spans 12 residues.

A word on this clonotype: The junction and the germline gene differ at one end; a read error may be behind it. The genes are TRBV27 and TRBJ2-7; possible D gene TRBD1, 5 bases. CDR3 size: 13 residues. Looked up from germline, CDR1 is MNHEY and CDR2 is SMNVEV (reference sequence). CDR3 region: CASSWLQGYEQYF. The DNA for the CDR3 is TGTGCCAGTAGTTGGCTCCAGGGCTACGAGCAGTACTTC.

The chain has TRBV27 and TRBJ2-7, with D possibly matching TRBD1 (6 bases). Germline loops: CDR1 MNHEY, CDR2 SMNVEV (reference sequence). The CDR3 is 14 residues long. Trimming stripped 3 bases from V and 3 bases from J, with 12 bases between. This chain's CDR3 is CASSFVDRYYEQYF. In nucleotides, the CDR3 is TGTGCCAGCAGTTTCGTGGACAGATACTACGAGCAGTACTTC.

The chain combines TRBV3-1 with TRBJ2-3; D could derive from TRBD1 or TRBD2 (5 bases each). Trimming stripped 1 base from V and 14 bases from J, with 16 bases between. The CDR3 sequence is 13 residues long. CDR1 LGHDT and CDR2 YNNKEL come from the germline V gene (reference sequence). Here the CDR3 reads CASSQGSSGPRYF. The CDR3 DNA sequence: TGTGCCAGCAGCCAAGGATCATCGGGACCGCGGTATTTT.

Turning to this clonotype: The missing conserved phenylalanine or tryptophan at the end of this CDR3 makes a read error likely. V usage is TRBV24-1 and J usage is TRBJ2-7, with 8 bases matching TRBD2. The J call may be in error: the DNA end matches TRBJ2-5 better. The V gene's germline CDR1 is KGHDR and CDR2 SFDVKD. The CDR3 spans 15 residues. The CDR3 nucleotides read TGTGCCACCAGTGATATTCGGGGGGGCTGGGAGACCCAGTACATC. Translation gives CATSDIRGGWETQYI.

This clonotype appeared a few times. V usage is TRBV13 and J usage is TRBJ2-5; the D gene is possibly TRBD2 (6 bases). CDR3 size: 14 residues. The ends were cut back, 4 bases at V and 4 bases at J, with 13 bases in the middle. Per germline, CDR1 PRHDT and CDR2 FYEKMQ (reference sequence). The CDR3: CASSSRGFRETQYF. The CDR3 DNA reads TGTGCCAGCAGCTCCCGGGGGTTTAGAGAGACCCAGTACTTC.

The chain joins TRBV20-1 to TRBJ1-2, with D perhaps matching TRBD1 (5 bases). Germline CDR1 and CDR2: DFQATT and SNEGSKA (reference sequence). This CDR3 has 15 amino acids. Trimming took off 1 base at V and 5 bases at J, with 17 bases between the two ends. This CDR3 is CSARVAVGALYGYTF. The CDR3 DNA follows: TGCAGTGCTAGAGTTGCTGTCGGGGCCCTATATGGCTACACCTTC.

This clonotype was observed a few times. V usage is TRBV13 and J usage is TRBJ2-5; 11 bases are a match to TRBD1. This CDR3 has 15 residues. Germline V lookup: CDR1 PRHDT, CDR2 FYEKMQ (reference sequence). With V trimmed by 6 bases and J by 6 bases, 9 bases remained unmatched. CDR3 DNA sequence: TGTGCCAGCAGTTTTCGGACAGGGGGCGGACAGACCCAGTACTTC. This gives the protein CASSFRTGGGQTQYF.

The CDR3 sequence: CASSNDRVSYEQYF. CDR3 sequence (DNA): TGTGCCAGCAGTAACGACAGGGTCTCCTACGAGCAGTACTTC. The V gene is TRBV12-3 or TRBV12-4, the J gene TRBJ2-7; 7 positions match TRBD1. With 5 bases clipped from V and 0 bases from J, the junction kept 4 bases outside the gene matches. The length of the CDR3 is 14 residues.

This clonotype was picked up a small number of times. This rearrangement joins TRBV20-1 to TRBJ2-1; 9 nucleotides line up with TRBD2. This CDR3 spans 16 amino acids. Looked up from germline, CDR1 is DFQATT and CDR2 is SNEGSKA (reference sequence). With 6 bases clipped from V and 6 bases from J, the junction kept 15 bases outside the gene matches. Written as DNA, the CDR3 is TGCAGTGCCCCACCCCCCTTAGCGGGAGTCTCCAATGAGCAGTTCTTC. Protein product: CSAPPPLAGVSNEQFF.

Note on this clonotype: A clone one base away is much larger, so this may be a read error. V and J are TRBV29-1 and TRBJ2-7; 9 bases fit TRBD1. The CDR3 is 13 amino acids. CDR1 SQVTM and CDR2 ANQGSEA come from the germline V gene. V gave up 4 bases and J gave up 4 bases; unmatched junction bases: 5. The CDR3 DNA reads TGCAGCGTTGCCGGGACAGGGAGGTACGAGCAGTACTTC. Protein sequence: CSVAGTGRYEQYF.

The chain employs TRBV11-2 and TRBJ2-4; the D is unclear. Germline V gives CDR1 SGHAT, CDR2 FQNNGV. CDR3 length: 13 amino acids. V lost 1 base and J 13 bases, leaving 14 bases between the germline ends. The CDR3 spells CASSLGWAEEQYF. Written as DNA, the CDR3 is TGTGCCAGCAGCTTAGGGTGGGCGGAAGAGCAGTACTTC.

This clonotype has a single count. The chain uses TRBV20-1 and TRBJ2-7; TRBD2 matches at 11 bases. The J call is in doubt because the DNA end fits TRBJ2-4 better. The V gene's germline CDR1 is DFQATT and CDR2 SNEGSKA (reference sequence). The CDR3 length is 15 residues. In DNA, the CDR3 is TGCAGTGCTAGGGAACTAGCGGGAGACGCAAACATTCAGTACTTC. It translates to CSARELAGDANIQYF.

This chain uses TRBV6-1 with TRBJ1-2; 8 bases fit TRBD1. The CDR3 covers 14 residues. Looked up from germline, CDR1 is MNHNS and CDR2 is SASEGT. The V segment lost 6 bases and the J segment 2 bases; nucleotides outside the gene matches: 5. The CDR3 DNA reads TGTGCCAGCAGCCGGGACAGGAGCAACTATGGCTACACCTTC. As protein: CASSRDRSNYGYTF.

The chain couples TRBV20-1 to TRBJ2-7; D is uncertain. Looked up from germline, CDR1 is DFQATT and CDR2 is SNEGSKA (reference sequence). V lost 0 bases, J lost 3 bases, and 18 bases lay in between. This CDR3 is built from 16 residues. CDR3 sequence reads: CSARDRSSVWSYEQYF. In DNA, the CDR3 is TGCAGTGCTAGAGATCGGAGTTCTGTATGGAGCTACGAGCAGTACTTC.

The sample holds a few counts of this clonotype. The V gene is TRBV24-1, the J gene TRBJ2-7, with 11 bases that match TRBD1. The better agreement between TRBJ2-5 and the DNA end casts doubt on the J call. The germline V gene encodes CDR1 KGHDR and CDR2 SFDVKD. This CDR3 spans 18 amino acids. CDR3 sequence (DNA): TGTGCCACCAGTGATTTAAAGGGACAGGGGGGTAAGATGGAGACCCAGTACTTC. Translation: CATSDLKGQGGKMETQYF.